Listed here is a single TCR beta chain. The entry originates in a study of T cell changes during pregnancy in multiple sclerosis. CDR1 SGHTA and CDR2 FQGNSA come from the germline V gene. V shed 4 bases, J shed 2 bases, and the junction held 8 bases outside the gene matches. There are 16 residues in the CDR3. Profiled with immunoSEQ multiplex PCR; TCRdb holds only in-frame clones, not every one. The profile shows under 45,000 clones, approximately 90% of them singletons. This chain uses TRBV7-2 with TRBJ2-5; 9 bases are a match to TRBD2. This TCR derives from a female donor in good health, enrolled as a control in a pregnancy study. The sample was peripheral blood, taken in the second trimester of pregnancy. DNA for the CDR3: TGTGCCAGCAGCTCCCAGAGGGCGGGGGGGCAAGAGACCCAGTACTTC. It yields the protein CASSSQRAGGQETQYF. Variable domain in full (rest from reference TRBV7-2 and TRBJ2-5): GAGVSQSPSNKVTEKGKDVELRCDPISGHTALYWYRQSLGQGLEFLIYFQGNSAPDKSGLPSDRFSAERTGGSVSTLTIQRTQQEDSAVYLCASSSQRAGGQETQYFGPGTRLLVL.